Listed here is a single TCR beta chain. The source of the sample is a study of blood T cell repertoires in COVID-19. Assay used: immunoSEQ multiplex PCR; TCRdb lists only in-frame clones, some missing. Among some 450,000 clones, about 87% were seen once, and the ten largest hold roughly 0.76%. J was trimmed by 6 bases and V by 0 bases; bases with no gene match: 11. Germline-derived CDR1 and CDR2 are LGHDT and YNNKEL (reference sequence). This CDR3 contains 17 residues. Sequences were obtained from peripheral blood. The chain has TRBV3-1 (or the pseudogene TRBV3-2) and TRBJ2-1; 7 nucleotides match TRBD2. The TCR was taken from a man younger than 30 with COVID-19, enrolled during active disease. The DNA of the CDR3 is TGTGCCAGCAGCCAAGATCAAGGAGCGGGACTCTCCAATGAGCAGTTCTTC. This codes for CASSQDQGAGLSNEQFF.